The sequence of this T cell receptor (beta chain) was determined in a study of metastatic and nonmetastatic thyroid tumors. Whole-study context: Across peripheral blood and tumor or nodule tissue samples taken from malignant and benign thyroid patients, the repertoires were compared with one another. Study-level points and caveats: Relative to benign nodules, malignant thyroid tumors were reportedly characterized by significantly elevated TCR beta diversity in blood and tumor.

All patients were untreated before thyroid surgery. In the original processing: Researchers built a distant-metastasis classifier for papillary thyroid cancer that drew on CDR3 differences across clinicopathological groups. TCRdb re-clonotyped the PCR reads via MiXCR. TCRdb, not the original authors, processed these V and J calls. The table shows 85,000 to 100,000 clones, with approximately 12% occurring only once. Germline V CDR1 and CDR2: SGHNT, YENEEA. This CDR3 is 13 amino acids long. V was cut by 5 bases and J by 8 bases, with 12 bases left in between. Worth noting for this clone: What it binds is not known. This sequence may be a read error, since a much larger clone differs from it by one base.

This sequence originates from a female donor with papillary thyroid cancer or a benign thyroid nodule (not recorded which). Some clones in this sample may be carry-over from other donors' samples. The rearrangement uses TRBV11-3 and TRBJ2-2, with D possibly being TRBD2 (5 bases). The sequenced sample was blood. The CDR3 coding sequence is TGTGCCAGCAGCATCTTGCGGGTGGGGGAGCTGTTTTTT. This translates into CASSILRVGELFF.